Shown below are 3 T cell receptor beta chains from a single sample sequenced in a study of beta chain features in type 1 diabetes. Their target antigens are unknown. Expressed TCRB transcripts got sequenced, as all isolated RNA was reverse transcribed. Method: immunoSEQ multiplex PCR; TCRdb's copy keeps in-frame clones and lacks some. The table has under 300,000 clones, approximately 14% seen once. Study-level points and caveats: Type 1 diabetes patients had moderately but significantly shorter TCRB CDR3s in all four CD4+ subsets.

The sequenced material came from naive CD4+ T cells from blood. These receptors all stem from a young man with type 1 diabetes.

The rearrangement uses TRBV29-1 and TRBJ1-5, with D maybe TRBD1 (5 bases). The CDR3 loop spans 13 amino acids. V lost 2 bases and J 6 bases, leaving 11 bases between the germline ends. From germline, CDR1 is SQVTM and CDR2 ANQGSEA. The CDR3 nucleotides are TGCAGCGTTGAATCGACAGTGGGTCAGCCCCAGCATTTT. Translated: CSVESTVGQPQHF.

Only a few counts were recorded for this clone. The chain links TRBV6-6 to TRBJ2-3; D possibly corresponds to TRBD1 (6 bases). The germline V and J ends were trimmed by 6 bases and 4 bases, with 11 bases remaining between them. This CDR3 comprises 13 residues. Germline lookup yields CDR1 MNHNY and CDR2 SVGAGI (reference sequence). The CDR3 DNA reads TGTGCCAGCAGAGGACAGTTTGCAGATACGCAGTATTTT. Translation: CASRGQFADTQYF.

This chain uses TRBV6-5 with TRBJ1-1, with D tentatively TRBD1 (6 bases). The germline V gene has CDR1 MNHEY and CDR2 SVGAGI. The length of the CDR3 is 14 residues. V lost 2 bases, J lost 6 bases, and 13 bases lay in between. In DNA form, the CDR3 reads TGTGCCAGCAGTTACGAGGGGGGGTTGTCTGAAGCTTTCTTT. Translation gives CASSYEGGLSEAFF.